This T cell receptor beta chain is drawn from a study of blood T cell repertoires in COVID-19. Looked up from germline, CDR1 is SGHDN and CDR2 is FVKESK. The J segment lost 3 bases and the V segment lost 4 bases, leaving 8 bases of the junction unmatched. The CDR3 consists of 16 residues. Only in-frame clones appear in the TCRdb table, and some are missing; sequencing was by immunoSEQ multiplex PCR. The sample lists about 220,000 clones, 80% to 90% occurring once. Sequenced: PBMCs or T cells enriched from blood (not recorded which). The sequence derives from a woman between 45 and 65 years old with acute COVID-19. The genes are TRBV14 and TRBJ1-4; TRBD1 matches 7 bases. The CDR3 here is CASSLLTGLPNEKLFF. CDR3 bases: TGTGCCAGCAGCCTATTGACAGGGCTACCTAATGAAAAACTGTTTTTT.